The 32 T cell receptor beta chains in this list originate from one sample, sequenced in a study of CD8 T cells in Susac syndrome. RNA in amounts of roughly 0.45 to 1 ug was reverse transcribed with random hexamers. Using its own MiXCR run on the immunoSEQ multiplex PCR reads, TCRdb lists one record per CDR3 protein. Of 180,000 or so distinct CDR3 sequences in the sample, more than 90% are singletons; the top ten hold about 0.13%. Material for sequencing was CD4+ T cells from PBMCs. The source is a human donor in good health.

CDR3 coding DNA: TGTGCTAGTGGTACCGGAACCCTAGCGCTCGAGCAGTACTTC. It codes for CASGTGTLALEQYF. This chain uses TRBV12-5 with TRBJ2-7; maybe TRBD2 (6 bases). The V end lost 5 bases, the J end lost 6 bases, and 17 bases lay between the germline ends. Germline V CDR1 and CDR2: LGHNT, FRNRAP. The CDR3 has 14 residues.

This rearrangement joins TRBV6-5 to TRBJ1-2; a weak D match, TRBD1 (6 bases). This CDR3 has 16 amino acids. Per the germline V gene, CDR1 is MNHEY and CDR2 is SVGAGI. The V and J ends lost 4 bases and 0 bases respectively, with 15 bases between them. CDR3 bases: TGTGCCAGCAGTTCCTGGACAGAAACAGCTAACTATGGCTACACCTTC. This gives the protein CASSSWTETANYGYTF.

V usage is TRBV30 and J usage is TRBJ2-5; 12 bases map to TRBD2. Germline assignment: CDR1 GTSNPN and CDR2 SVGIG (reference sequence). This CDR3 is 14 amino acids long. With V trimmed by 2 bases and J by 3 bases, 1 base remained unmatched. The CDR3 region has the DNA TGTGCCTGGAGTAGACTAGCGGGGGAAGAGACCCAGTACTTC. Protein: CAWSRLAGEETQYF.

The rearrangement uses TRBV7-9 and TRBJ1-1; D may be TRBD1 (6 bases). Germline CDR1 reads SEHNR; CDR2 reads FQNEAQ (reference sequence). Trimming removed 5 bases at V and 5 bases at J, with 12 bases between. CDR3 length: 13 amino acids. CDR3 in DNA: TGTGCCAGCAGCCGGACAGCGGGGACTGAAGCTTTCTTT. It translates to CASSRTAGTEAFF.

This chain links TRBV28 with TRBJ2-7, with no clear D. V dropped 8 bases and J dropped 0 bases, with 5 bases sitting between them. Germline lookup yields CDR1 MDHEN and CDR2 SYDVKM. This CDR3 is 11 amino acids long. The CDR3 DNA sequence: TGTGCCAGCCCCAGCTCCTACGAGCAGTACTTC. Amino acid sequence: CASPSSYEQYF. The full variable domain, rest sourced from reference TRBV28 and TRBJ2-7, is DVKVTQSSRYLVKRTGEKVFLECVQDMDHENMFWYRQDPGLGLRLIYFSYDVKMKEKGDIPEGYSVSREKKERFSLILESASTNQTSMYLCASPSSYEQYFGPGTRLTVT.

V gene TRBV30 combines with J gene TRBJ1-6, with 7 bases identical to TRBD1. J was trimmed by 4 bases and V by 6 bases; bases with no gene match: 3. The CDR3 consists of 13 residues. Germline assignment: CDR1 GTSNPN and CDR2 SVGIG (reference sequence). The CDR3 here is CACGQAYNSPLHF. Written as DNA, the CDR3 is TGTGCCTGCGGACAGGCATATAATTCACCCCTCCACTTT. Full variable domain (outside the CDR3, taken from reference TRBV30 and TRBJ1-6): SQTIHQWPATLVQPVGSPLSLECTVEGTSNPNLYWYRQAAGRGLQLLFYSVGIGQISSEVPQNLSASRPQDRQFILSSKKLLLSDSGFYLCACGQAYNSPLHFGNGTRLTVT.

The chain is built from TRBV4-3 and TRBJ2-7; 8 nucleotides line up with TRBD1. Germline CDR1 and CDR2: LGHNA and YSLEER. The CDR3 has 16 residues. V dropped 0 bases and J dropped 5; count of bases not matched to a gene: 9. CDR3 DNA sequence: TGCGCCAGCAGCCAAGACCGACAGGGGACCCTCAACGAGCAGTACTTC. Translation gives CASSQDRQGTLNEQYF.

The V call is TRBV7-2, the J call TRBJ2-3; D gene uncertain. The ends were cut back, 3 bases at V and 2 bases at J, with 6 bases in the middle. The CDR3 has 13 residues. In germline, CDR1 is SGHTA, CDR2 FQGNSA. The CDR3 sequence: CASSFSFTDTQYF. CDR3 DNA sequence: TGTGCCAGCAGCTTTTCCTTCACAGATACGCAGTATTTT.

The rearrangement links TRBV27 to TRBJ1-2, with D hard to call. This CDR3 has 13 residues. The V gene lost 5 bases and the J gene lost 0 bases, with 7 bases spanning the gap. Germline CDR1 MNHEY, CDR2 SMNVEV (reference sequence). The CDR3 loop reads CASSTRANYGYTF. The CDR3 bases are TGTGCCAGCAGTACAAGAGCTAACTATGGCTACACCTTC.

The chain recombines TRBV20-1 with TRBJ2-7, with D possibly TRBD1 on 6 matching bases. Germline loops: CDR1 DFQATT, CDR2 SNEGSKA (reference sequence). The length of the CDR3 is 12 residues. The V end lost 2 bases, the J end lost 6 bases, and 11 bases lay between the germline ends. The CDR3 coding sequence is TGCAGTGCTAGAAACAGGGAGAGCGAGCAGTACTTC. It specifies CSARNRESEQYF.

The chain has TRBV12-3 or TRBV12-4 and TRBJ2-1; 12 bases are a match to TRBD2. Germline trimming cut 0 bases from V and 10 bases from J; bases unmatched to any gene: 4. The CDR3 is 15 residues long. DNA for the CDR3: TGTGCCAGCAGTTTAGCGGCTAGCGGGGGGGGCGAGCAGTTCTTC. It specifies CASSLAASGGGEQFF.

This chain uses TRBV20-1 with TRBJ2-3; D is unclear. CDR1 is DFQATT, CDR2 SNEGSKA, per germline (reference sequence). The CDR3 length is 12 residues. The V end was cut by 4 bases, the J end by 6 bases, with 11 bases between. CDR3 in DNA: TGCAGTGCTACTCTAGTGGGGGATACGCAGTATTTT. Translated, it gives CSATLVGDTQYF.

The V gene is TRBV5-1, the J gene TRBJ2-3; D is possibly TRBD2 (6 bases). The germline V gene has CDR1 SGHRS and CDR2 YFSETQ. The CDR3 has 13 residues. Between the trimmed V and J ends, which lost 4 bases and 6 bases, there was a span of 12 bases. This CDR3 is CASSPQGRDTQYF. As DNA, the CDR3 is TGCGCCAGCAGCCCACAAGGGAGGGATACGCAGTATTTT.

This chain links TRBV27 with TRBJ1-6; D not certain. Trimming cost V 4 bases and J 9 bases, with 16 bases left between them. This CDR3 has 15 residues. CDR1 MNHEY and CDR2 SMNVEV come from the germline V gene (reference sequence). This CDR3 reads CASSSRTQASSPLHF. The CDR3 region has the DNA TGTGCCAGCAGTTCCCGGACTCAAGCGAGTTCACCCCTCCACTTT.

This chain links TRBV20-1 with TRBJ1-1; D is uncertain. Germline V CDR1 and CDR2: DFQATT, SNEGSKA (reference sequence). This CDR3 is 12 amino acids long. V was cut by 2 bases and J by 3 bases, with 7 bases left in between. CDR3 bases: TGCAGTGCTAGACTGGCTCACACTGAAGCTTTCTTT. It specifies CSARLAHTEAFF.

The rearrangement uses TRBV20-1 and TRBJ2-2; 9 bases are shared with TRBD1. With V trimmed by 6 bases and J by 4 bases, 6 bases remained unmatched. Germline V gene lookup returns CDR1 DFQATT and CDR2 SNEGSKA (reference sequence). This CDR3 has 14 residues. CDR3 sequence reads: CSAGQGSGTGELFF. The CDR3 nucleotides are TGCAGTGCGGGACAGGGATCGGGCACCGGGGAGCTGTTTTTT.

The chain couples TRBV18 to TRBJ2-7; 9 nucleotides agree with TRBD1. J was trimmed by 11 bases and V by 3 bases; bases with no gene match: 14. This CDR3 spans 15 amino acids. Germline CDR1 is KGHSH and CDR2 is LQKENI. CDR3 sequence: CASSPGQGGSPTKYF. DNA of the CDR3: TGTGCCAGCTCACCGGGACAGGGAGGGTCACCTACAAAGTACTTC.

The chain has TRBV9 and TRBJ2-1; D unresolved. The CDR3 consists of 11 residues. CDR1 and CDR2 from the germline V gene are SGDLS and YYNGEE. Trimming left V 7 bases short and J 1 base short, with 3 bases between. CDR3 in DNA: TGTGCCAGCGGGTCCTACAATGAGCAGTTCTTC. Translated, it gives CASGSYNEQFF.

This clonotype showed up just once. The chain employs TRBV15 and TRBJ2-5; D is undetermined. CDR3 size: 15 residues. Germline V gives CDR1 LNHNV, CDR2 YYDKDF (reference sequence). Trimming cost V 0 bases and J 1 base, with 9 bases left between them. The CDR3 is CATSRDETAQETQYF. The DNA for the CDR3 is TGTGCCACCAGCAGAGATGAAACAGCCCAAGAGACCCAGTACTTC.

This clonotype is a singleton in its sample. This rearrangement joins TRBV29-1 to TRBJ2-7; D uncertain. The germline gives CDR1 SQVTM, CDR2 ANQGSEA. CDR3 length equals 12 residues. V was trimmed by 0 bases and J by 8 bases, leaving 11 bases between them. In nucleotides, the CDR3 is TGCAGCGTTGAAGATAGGGATGGCAAGCAGTACTTC. The encoded protein is CSVEDRDGKQYF.

The chain is built from TRBV20-1 and TRBJ2-5; TRBD1 agrees at 12 bases. The V gene end was trimmed by 3 bases and the J gene end by 6 bases; junction bases not matched to a gene: 14. This CDR3 has 17 amino acids. Germline-derived CDR1 and CDR2 are DFQATT and SNEGSKA (reference sequence). CDR3 region: CSARVPGQGAREKTQYF. The CDR3 DNA follows: TGCAGTGCTAGGGTCCCGGGACAGGGGGCGAGGGAGAAGACCCAGTACTTC.

In DNA form, the CDR3 reads TGTGCCAGCAGCTTTGGCGAGGACAGGGAAGAGACCCAGTACTTC. Its protein is CASSFGEDREETQYF. The chain combines TRBV5-6 with TRBJ2-5, with 8 bases matching TRBD1. The CDR3 is 15 residues long. V trimming: 2 bases; J trimming: 3 bases; junction bases outside the gene matches: 6. Germline loops: CDR1 SGHDT, CDR2 YYEEEE.

This chain connects TRBV12-3 or TRBV12-4 to TRBJ2-3; TRBD1 aligns across 7 bases. Trimming removed 7 bases from V and 4 bases from J; junction bases left unmatched: 14. CDR3 length equals 16 residues. The CDR3 DNA reads TGTGCCAGCAACATAGGGTTGACAGGGCGCCCAGATACGCAGTATTTT. Protein product: CASNIGLTGRPDTQYF.

The V call is TRBV20-1, the J call TRBJ1-5, with TRBD1 identical over 8 bases. CDR3 size: 15 residues. Germline V gives CDR1 DFQATT, CDR2 SNEGSKA (reference sequence). J lost 5 bases, V lost 5 bases, and 11 bases had no gene match. The CDR3 DNA is TGCAGTGCTGCCACCGGGACAGGAAAATATCAGCCCCAGCATTTT. Encoded protein: CSAATGTGKYQPQHF.

The chain joins TRBV30 to TRBJ1-5; no clear D. The CDR3 has 12 amino acids. Germline V gives CDR1 GTSNPN, CDR2 SVGIG (reference sequence). The ends were cut back, 0 bases at V and 3 bases at J, with 3 bases in the middle. CDR3 coding DNA: TGTGCCTGGAGTGTACCCAATCAGCCCCAGCATTTT. Protein sequence: CAWSVPNQPQHF.

The V and J genes are TRBV2 and TRBJ2-1, with D possibly being TRBD2 (5 bases). Germline V lookup: CDR1 SNHLY, CDR2 FYNNEI. Trimming took off 6 bases at V and 9 bases at J, with 6 bases between the two ends. The length of the CDR3 is 10 residues. This chain's CDR3 is CASRLVEQFF. In DNA, the CDR3 is TGTGCCAGCAGACTAGTTGAGCAGTTCTTC.

The V and J genes are TRBV5-1 and TRBJ1-1; no firm D call. The germline V and J ends were trimmed by 4 bases and 1 base, with 8 bases remaining between them. The CDR3 has 13 amino acids. Germline lookup yields CDR1 SGHRS and CDR2 YFSETQ. CDR3 sequence: CASSEGTNTEAFF. The DNA for the CDR3 is TGCGCCAGCAGCGAGGGCACGAACACTGAAGCTTTCTTT.

V gene TRBV23-1 combines with J gene TRBJ2-1; either TRBD1 or TRBD2 may fit D (7 bases each). TRBV23-1 is placed among ORFs of uncertain function. The CDR3 length is 13 residues. The V and J ends lost 4 bases and 9 bases respectively, with 13 bases between them. The CDR3 loop is CASSLPGGGEQFF. CDR3 nucleotides: TGCGCCAGCAGTCTTCCAGGGGGGGGTGAGCAGTTCTTC.

The chain has TRBV2 and TRBJ2-6; D not resolved. Deletions cut 0 bases from V and 2 bases from J, with 14 bases between. CDR3 length: 18 amino acids. CDR1 is SNHLY and CDR2 is FYNNEI in the germline V gene. DNA for the CDR3: TGTGCCAGCAGTGAAGCGGGAAGAGGAGCTACTGGGGCCAACGTCCTGACTTTC. Encoded protein: CASSEAGRGATGANVLTF.

V is TRBV28 and J is TRBJ2-7; D is ambiguous. With 9 bases removed from V and 0 bases from J, the gap between germline ends came to 12 bases. Germline loops: CDR1 MDHEN, CDR2 SYDVKM. CDR3 length: 13 residues. In DNA form, the CDR3 reads TGTGCCAGTCTGGGGTCTAGCTCCTACGAGCAGTACTTC. Translating it yields CASLGSSSYEQYF.

The chain joins TRBV9 to TRBJ2-7; 8 bases align to TRBD1. The CDR3 spans 14 residues. Germline trimming cut 4 bases from V and 3 bases from J; bases unmatched to any gene: 6. CDR1 and CDR2 (germline): SGDLS, YYNGEE. In DNA form, the CDR3 reads TGTGCCAGCAGCCCTGGAGGACAGGGCTACGAGCAGTACTTC. Residues: CASSPGGQGYEQYF.

The chain has TRBV21-1 and TRBJ2-7; the tabulated D call, TRBD1, remains unverified against the DNA. TRBV21-1 is recorded as a pseudogene. This CDR3 contains 11 residues. Here the CDR3 DNA reads TGTGCCAGCAGGACAGGGTACGAGCAGTACTTC. Translation gives CASRTGYEQYF.